This entry lists 14 T cell receptor beta chains sequenced from one sample in a study of blood T cell repertoires in COVID-19. Produced via immunoSEQ multiplex PCR; TCRdb's table is partial and in-frame only. The sample yields 75,000 to 100,000 clones, around 87% seen once. Source material: peripheral blood. The receptors originated from a human donor in a cohort sampled during active COVID-19.

The chain joins TRBV27 to TRBJ2-7, with D maybe TRBD2 (6 bases). CDR1 and CDR2 from the germline V gene are MNHEY and SMNVEV (reference sequence). This CDR3 contains 13 residues. The V end lost 3 bases, the J end lost 4 bases, and 10 bases lay between the germline ends. Here the CDR3 reads CASSFSEGYEQYF. In DNA form, the CDR3 reads TGTGCCAGCAGTTTTTCGGAGGGTTACGAGCAGTACTTC.

The chain links TRBV14 to TRBJ1-2, with no clear D. This CDR3 region has 13 residues. CDR1 SGHDN and CDR2 FVKESK come from the germline V gene. Trimming left V 2 bases short and J 1 base short, with 5 bases between. The DNA of the CDR3 is TGTGCCAGCAGCCAACAGGTTAACTATGGCTACACCTTC. This gives the protein CASSQQVNYGYTF.

This clone was counted only a few times. The genes are TRBV7-9 and TRBJ2-7; tentatively, D is TRBD1 (6 bases). The CDR3 has 14 amino acids. CDR1 is SEHNR and CDR2 is FQNEAQ in the germline V gene (reference sequence). Trimming took 4 bases from V and 0 from J, leaving 10 bases between them. The CDR3 nucleotides are TGTGCCAGCAGCTCCTTACAGGGCTCCTACGAGCAGTACTTC. This codes for CASSSLQGSYEQYF.

V usage is TRBV28 and J usage is TRBJ1-1; 7 bases are shared with TRBD1. After removal of 3 bases from V and 0 bases from J, the junction contained 10 bases not matched to a gene. The CDR3 runs 17 residues. Germline values: CDR1 MDHEN, CDR2 SYDVKM. CDR3 in amino acids: CASSFYRTGSMNTEAFF. CDR3 DNA sequence: TGTGCCAGCAGTTTCTATCGGACAGGTTCTATGAACACTGAAGCTTTCTTT.

The V and J genes are TRBV7-9 and TRBJ2-7; the D gene is possibly TRBD1 (6 bases). The germline V and J ends were trimmed by 5 bases and 4 bases, with 15 bases remaining between them. The CDR3 spans 14 residues. The germline gives CDR1 SEHNR, CDR2 FQNEAQ (reference sequence). Written as DNA, the CDR3 is TGTGCCAGCAGCCCAGGGGCGAGTGGGTACGAGCAGTACTTC. Protein sequence: CASSPGASGYEQYF.

The chain joins TRBV27 to TRBJ1-1; possibly TRBD1 for D (5 bases). Trimming took off 3 bases at V and 2 bases at J, with 10 bases between the two ends. The germline CDR1 and CDR2 sequences are MNHEY and SMNVEV (reference sequence). The CDR3 runs to 14 residues. The CDR3 region is CASSFQQDNTEAFF. The CDR3 region has the DNA TGTGCCAGCAGTTTTCAACAGGATAACACTGAAGCTTTCTTT.

Points on this clone: One junction end disagrees with the germline gene, perhaps due to a read error. This chain connects TRBV5-4 to TRBJ1-2; no clear D. The CDR3 spans 14 residues. Germline V lookup: CDR1 SGHNT, CDR2 YYREEE (reference sequence). The CDR3 nucleotides read TGTGCCAGCAGCCCCCGGCTTGGAGGAGGCGCCCTCTTCTTC. Translation gives CASSPRLGGGALFF.

The gene calls are TRBV6-2 or TRBV6-3 and TRBJ1-5; D is perhaps TRBD1 (5 bases). The CDR3 is 14 residues long. V lost 6 bases and J 4 bases, leaving 13 bases between the germline ends. Germline V CDR1 and CDR2: MNHEY, SVGEGT. The CDR3 protein is CASSLDRANQPQHF. The DNA for the CDR3 is TGTGCCAGCAGCCTCGACAGAGCAAATCAGCCCCAGCATTTT.

The chain uses TRBV11-2 and TRBJ2-1, with 10 bases aligning to TRBD2. The junction had 11 bases not matched to a gene; V was cut back by 1 base and J by 8 bases. This CDR3 has 17 amino acids. The germline CDR1 and CDR2 sequences are SGHAT and FQNNGV. CDR3: CASSLVKRGGLFDEQFF. CDR3 nucleotide sequence: TGTGCCAGCAGCTTAGTTAAGCGGGGGGGCCTTTTTGATGAGCAGTTCTTC.

J is TRBJ1-2 and V is TRBV30; no clear D. This CDR3 region has 15 residues. The germline V and J ends were trimmed by 4 bases and 1 base, with 16 bases remaining between them. Per the germline V gene, CDR1 is GTSNPN and CDR2 is SVGIG (reference sequence). The CDR3 loop is CAWIRQTPYNYGYTF. DNA for the CDR3: TGTGCCTGGATAAGACAAACCCCCTATAACTATGGCTACACCTTC.

The rearrangement uses TRBV19 and TRBJ1-4; 9 nucleotides agree with TRBD1. This CDR3 is built from 15 residues. V trimming: 4 bases; J trimming: 8 bases; junction bases outside the gene matches: 8. The V gene's germline CDR1 is LNHDA and CDR2 SQIVND (reference sequence). The CDR3 reads CASSKPGQGIEKLFF. The CDR3 bases are TGTGCCAGTAGTAAGCCGGGACAGGGCATCGAAAAACTGTTTTTT.

The genes are TRBV10-3 and TRBJ1-1, with 7 bases that match TRBD1. The CDR3 loop spans 12 amino acids. The ends lost 8 bases at V and 1 base at J; junction bases unmatched: 1. Germline V gene data show CDR1 as ENHRY and CDR2 as SYGVKD. The CDR3 is CAIGTANTEAFF. The CDR3 DNA follows: TGTGCCATCGGGACAGCGAACACTGAAGCTTTCTTT.

Remarks on this clone: Different DNA sequences within this sample yield the same CDR3. The V and J genes are TRBV6-5 and TRBJ1-2, with D possibly being TRBD1 (5 bases). This CDR3 has 14 residues. The V end lost 5 bases, the J end lost 5 bases, and 15 bases lay between the germline ends. Germline-derived CDR1 and CDR2 are MNHEY and SVGAGI. CDR3 nucleotides: TGTGCCAGCAGTACTCCGGGAGGGGCTTATGGCTACACCTTC. Amino acid sequence: CASSTPGGAYGYTF.

This chain connects TRBV2 to TRBJ1-3, with TRBD1 matching 7 bases. The CDR3 consists of 15 residues. The germline CDR1 and CDR2 sequences are SNHLY and FYNNEI. V shed 6 bases, J shed 0 bases, and the junction held 5 bases outside the gene matches. For the CDR3, the DNA is TGTGCCAGCAGATATAGGGACAGCTCTGGAAACACCATATATTTT. It translates to CASRYRDSSGNTIYF.